The 26 T cell receptor beta chains listed next were all sequenced from one sample in a study of cytomegalovirus exposure and HLA in healthy donors. The study ran its PCR with 60 Vbeta and 13 Jbeta primers. Libraries were prepared by immunoSEQ multiplex PCR; TCRdb keeps only in-frame clonotypes and omits some of them. The table has 150,000 or so clones, 75% to 80% seen once; the top ten hold less than 5%. The sample taken for sequencing was PBMCs. These receptor sequences come from a male donor in good health and CMV-seronegative.

The CDR3 DNA sequence: TGTGCCAGCAGACATGACAGGGGGTGGACTGAAGCTTTCTTT. As protein: CASRHDRGWTEAFF. The genes are TRBV25-1 and TRBJ1-1; the match to TRBD1 covers 9 bases. This CDR3 spans 14 amino acids. J gave up 5 bases and V 6 bases, and 7 bases lay outside the gene matches. Germline CDR1 MGHDK, CDR2 SYGVNS.

The V gene is TRBV9, the J gene TRBJ1-1; TRBD1 might be the D (6 bases). Trimming shortened V by 0 bases and J by 5 bases, and 14 bases separated the two germline ends. Germline-derived CDR1 and CDR2 are SGDLS and YYNGEE. This CDR3 is 15 amino acids long. The CDR3 region is CASSVDGTMGTEAFF. The CDR3 DNA reads as TGTGCCAGCAGCGTAGATGGGACAATGGGGACTGAAGCTTTCTTT.

The gene calls are TRBV7-8 and TRBJ1-4; 8 bases line up with TRBD1. With V trimmed by 2 bases and J by 8 bases, 4 bases remained unmatched. The CDR3 covers 14 residues. Germline V gene lookup returns CDR1 SGHVS and CDR2 FQNEAQ. The CDR3 region is CASSLQGAGEKLFF. The CDR3, as DNA: TGTGCCAGCAGCTTACAGGGGGCAGGGGAAAAACTGTTTTTT.

On this clone itself: Other nucleotide sequences in the sample specify the same CDR3. The chain has TRBV11-2 and TRBJ2-7, with D possibly being TRBD1 (6 bases). Trimming cost V 1 base and J 7 bases, with 11 bases left between them. This CDR3 is built from 13 residues. The germline gives CDR1 SGHAT, CDR2 FQNNGV. CDR3 nucleotide sequence: TGTGCCAGCAGCTTAGTCAGGGGTGGAGAGCAGTACTTC. It codes for CASSLVRGGEQYF.

V and J are TRBV5-1 and TRBJ1-4, with no clear D. The CDR3 extends over 18 amino acids. Trimming left V 0 bases short and J 0 bases short, with 15 bases between. Germline V gene lookup returns CDR1 SGHRS and CDR2 YFSETQ. CDR3 protein: CASSLAGQIRTTNEKLFF. The DNA of the CDR3 is TGCGCCAGCAGCTTGGCTGGGCAGATCAGGACAACTAATGAAAAACTGTTTTTT.

As concerns this clone: One end of the junction fails to match germline, which may point to a read error. This sequence joins TRBV6-1 and TRBJ1-5; D is undetermined. CDR3 size: 14 residues. From germline, CDR1 is MNHNS and CDR2 SASEGT. CDR3 coding DNA: TGTGCCAGCAGTTCCCGGGAGGGCAAACAGCCCCAGCATTTT. Translated: CASSSREGKQPQHF.

This clone came up once. The J gene is TRBJ2-1, the V gene TRBV6-6, with 7 bases lining up with TRBD2. The V segment lost 2 bases and the J segment 9 bases; nucleotides outside the gene matches: 4. The CDR3 covers 13 residues. Germline lookup yields CDR1 MNHNY and CDR2 SVGAGI (reference sequence). In DNA, the CDR3 is TGTGCCAGCAGTTACCAGCGGGACGGTGAGCAGTTCTTC. Residues: CASSYQRDGEQFF.

V and J are TRBV30 and TRBJ2-3; D perhaps matches TRBD2 (5 bases). The CDR3 spans 15 residues. Germline CDR1 reads GTSNPN; CDR2 reads SVGIG (reference sequence). Between the trimmed V and J ends, which lost 0 bases and 6 bases, there was a span of 16 bases. The chain's CDR3 is CAWSVARAPSDTQYF. The CDR3 nucleotides are TGTGCCTGGAGTGTCGCGAGGGCCCCGAGTGATACGCAGTATTTT.

To note about this clone: The junction differs from germline at one of its ends, possibly a read error. The chain recombines TRBV30 with TRBJ2-3, with 10 bases that match TRBD2. Germline V gene sequence: CDR1 GTSNPN, CDR2 SVGIG (reference sequence). This CDR3 is 11 amino acids long. Here the CDR3 reads CAGRTSGTQYF. Written as DNA, the CDR3 is TGTGCCGGGAGGACTAGCGGTACGCAGTATTTT.

This clone was counted only a few times. This rearrangement joins TRBV27 to TRBJ2-5; D is undetermined. Germline lookup yields CDR1 MNHEY and CDR2 SMNVEV (reference sequence). The CDR3 contains 12 residues. V was pared by 7 bases and J by 0 bases, with 6 bases between. The CDR3 sequence is CASTSNQETQYF. The CDR3 coding sequence is TGTGCCAGCACCAGTAACCAAGAGACCCAGTACTTC.

This clone was seen only a few times. The chain couples TRBV5-1 to TRBJ2-3, with D possibly being TRBD2 (6 bases). The CDR3 covers 14 residues. V was trimmed by 4 bases and J by 2 bases, leaving 11 bases between them. CDR1 and CDR2 from the germline V gene are SGHRS and YFSETQ. The CDR3 DNA sequence: TGCGCCAGCAGCCGCGGGACTTCCACAGATACGCAGTATTTT. Translated: CASSRGTSTDTQYF. The variable domain in full, completed from reference TRBV5-1 and TRBJ2-3, reads KAGVTQTPRYLIKTRGQQVTLSCSPISGHRSVSWYQQTPGQGLQFLFEYFSETQRNKGNFPGRFSGRQFSNSRSEMNVSTLELGDSALYLCASSRGTSTDTQYFGPGTRLTVL.

The genes are TRBV10-2 and TRBJ2-2, with unresolved D. CDR3 size: 15 residues. Per the germline V gene, CDR1 is WSHSY and CDR2 is SAAADI. Trimming stripped 3 bases from V and 7 bases from J, with 15 bases between. As DNA, the CDR3 is TGCGCCAGCAGTGAAACCCTCGACTCGTACGGGGAGCTGTTTTTT. This gives the protein CASSETLDSYGELFF.

CDR3 bases: TGTGCTAGTGGTTCTCTGGGCGGGAGGAATAGTGAGCAGTTCTTC. Residues: CASGSLGGRNSEQFF. The V call is TRBV12-5, the J call TRBJ2-1; 8 bases match TRBD2. The CDR3 runs 15 residues. Germline trimming cut 4 bases from V and 9 bases from J; bases unmatched to any gene: 11. Germline V gene data show CDR1 as LGHNT and CDR2 as FRNRAP.

About this clone: Sequence at one end of the junction differs from germline and may be a read error. J is TRBJ1-5 and V is TRBV5-8; weak D call: TRBD1 (6 bases). The CDR3 totals 14 residues. Germline assignment: CDR1 SGHTS and CDR2 YDEGEE. CDR3 nucleotides: TGTGCCAGCAGCCTTGGACAGAGCACTCAGCCCCAGCATTTT. Protein sequence: CASSLGQSTQPQHF.

CDR3 in DNA: TGTGCCAGCAGTATAGCGGGAGGGGGTAACGAGCAGTACTTC. It encodes CASSIAGGGNEQYF. The chain combines TRBV28 with TRBJ2-7, with 11 bases identical to TRBD2. This CDR3 is built from 14 residues. Germline CDR1 is MDHEN and CDR2 is SYDVKM. V gave up 5 bases and J gave up 5 bases; unmatched junction bases: 5.

The chain recombines TRBV6-5 with TRBJ2-4, with TRBD2 matching 7 bases. The ends lost 7 bases at V and 0 bases at J; junction bases unmatched: 6. The germline V gene encodes CDR1 MNHEY and CDR2 SVGAGI. This CDR3 is 15 amino acids long. CDR3 in DNA: TGTGCCAGCAACCCTAGCGGAATAGCCAAAAACATTCAGTACTTC. It yields the protein CASNPSGIAKNIQYF.

This chain joins TRBV11-2 and TRBJ2-3; 8 bases agree with TRBD2. The CDR3 has 17 residues. Germline V gene data show CDR1 as SGHAT and CDR2 as FQNNGV. The ends lost 5 bases at V and 6 bases at J; junction bases unmatched: 16. DNA for the CDR3: TGTGCCAGCAGCCGTCTCCCGGGGACTAGACTTACGGATACGCAGTATTTT. Protein sequence: CASSRLPGTRLTDTQYF.

This clone was seen more than once but under ten times. V gene TRBV5-1 combines with J gene TRBJ2-5; possibly TRBD2 for D (6 bases). The germline V and J ends were trimmed by 4 bases and 1 base, with 11 bases remaining between them. CDR1 is SGHRS, CDR2 YFSETQ, per germline. The CDR3 is made up of 14 amino acids. The CDR3 nucleotides read TGCGCCAGCAGCCCCGCGGGATTCCAAGAGACCCAGTACTTC. It specifies CASSPAGFQETQYF.

The genes are TRBV5-4 and TRBJ1-1, with TRBD1 matching over 7 bases. Per the germline V gene, CDR1 is SGHNT and CDR2 is YYREEE (reference sequence). The CDR3 is 14 residues long. Trimming cost V 3 bases and J 2 bases; bases outside gene matches: 4. Here the CDR3 reads CASSSGQVNTEAFF. In nucleotides, the CDR3 is TGTGCCAGCAGCTCAGGACAGGTCAACACTGAAGCTTTCTTT.

The rearrangement links TRBV5-6 to TRBJ2-3; 8 bases line up with TRBD2. From germline, CDR1 is SGHDT and CDR2 YYEEEE. The CDR3 runs to 14 residues. The V and J ends lost 2 bases and 4 bases, in that order; junction bases with no gene match: 3. Written as DNA, the CDR3 is TGTGCCAGCAGCTTATTCGGGGGGGCAGATACGCAGTATTTT. Protein: CASSLFGGADTQYF.

The V and J genes are TRBV7-8 and TRBJ2-7; tentative D call: TRBD1 (5 bases). The germline CDR1 and CDR2 sequences are SGHVS and FQNEAQ. This CDR3 region has 15 residues. V was cut by 0 bases and J by 7 bases, with 16 bases left in between. CDR3 protein: CASSLALVGVGEQYF. The CDR3 DNA follows: TGTGCCAGCAGCTTAGCACTTGTAGGGGTGGGGGAGCAGTACTTC. The entire variable domain, with the rest obtained from reference TRBV7-8 and TRBJ2-7, is as follows: GAGVSQSPRYKVAKRGQDVALRCDPISGHVSLFWYQQALGQGPEFLTYFQNEAQLDKSGLPSDRFFAERPEGSVSTLKIQRTQQEDSAVYLCASSLALVGVGEQYFGPGTRLTVT.

A few counts support this clone. V gene TRBV19 combines with J gene TRBJ2-5; 9 positions match TRBD1. The DNA end is a closer match to TRBJ2-7, so the J assignment may be wrong. CDR3 length: 16 amino acids. Germline loops: CDR1 LNHDA, CDR2 SQIVND (reference sequence). This CDR3 is CASSPPGTGSIYEQYF. CDR3 DNA: TGTGCCAGTAGTCCCCCCGGGACAGGGTCGATCTACGAGCAGTACTTC.

The rearrangement links TRBV5-1 to TRBJ1-2; 9 nucleotides align to TRBD1. This CDR3 comprises 19 residues. Trimming took 0 bases from V and 3 from J; bases not matched to a gene: 15. Germline CDR1 reads SGHRS; CDR2 reads YFSETQ. The CDR3 DNA reads as TGCGCCAGCAGCTTGGCCGACGGGGTGTACAGGGGGCAAGACTATGGCTACACCTTC. Protein sequence: CASSLADGVYRGQDYGYTF.

This chain joins TRBV7-8 and TRBJ2-3; no reliable D call. V was trimmed by 3 bases and J by 3 bases, leaving 4 bases between them. Germline V CDR1 and CDR2: SGHVS, FQNEAQ. CDR3 length: 12 residues. CDR3 protein: CASSFMTDTQYF. In nucleotides, the CDR3 is TGTGCCAGCAGCTTTATGACAGATACGCAGTATTTT. The full variable domain, in which reference TRBV7-8 and TRBJ2-3 provide the parts outside the CDR3, is GAGVSQSPRYKVAKRGQDVALRCDPISGHVSLFWYQQALGQGPEFLTYFQNEAQLDKSGLPSDRFFAERPEGSVSTLKIQRTQQEDSAVYLCASSFMTDTQYFGPGTRLTVL.

This clone was seen once. Sequence at one end of the junction differs from germline and may be a read error. V usage is TRBV7-9 and J usage is TRBJ2-1; D perhaps matches TRBD2 (6 bases). From germline, CDR1 is SEHNR and CDR2 FQNEAQ (reference sequence). The CDR3 is made up of 17 amino acids. CDR3 in amino acids: CSSSLGRGLGMLNEQFF. Written as DNA, the CDR3 is TGTTCCAGCAGCTTAGGTCGGGGACTGGGGATGCTCAATGAGCAGTTCTTC.

This rearrangement joins TRBV2 to TRBJ1-5, with D unresolved. V gave up 3 bases and J gave up 7 bases, with 16 bases separating them. The CDR3 has 15 residues. Germline V gives CDR1 SNHLY, CDR2 FYNNEI. CDR3 nucleotides: TGTGCCAGCAGTGAGGGCGGCTCGGGGTTCCAGCCCCAGCATTTT. This codes for CASSEGGSGFQPQHF.